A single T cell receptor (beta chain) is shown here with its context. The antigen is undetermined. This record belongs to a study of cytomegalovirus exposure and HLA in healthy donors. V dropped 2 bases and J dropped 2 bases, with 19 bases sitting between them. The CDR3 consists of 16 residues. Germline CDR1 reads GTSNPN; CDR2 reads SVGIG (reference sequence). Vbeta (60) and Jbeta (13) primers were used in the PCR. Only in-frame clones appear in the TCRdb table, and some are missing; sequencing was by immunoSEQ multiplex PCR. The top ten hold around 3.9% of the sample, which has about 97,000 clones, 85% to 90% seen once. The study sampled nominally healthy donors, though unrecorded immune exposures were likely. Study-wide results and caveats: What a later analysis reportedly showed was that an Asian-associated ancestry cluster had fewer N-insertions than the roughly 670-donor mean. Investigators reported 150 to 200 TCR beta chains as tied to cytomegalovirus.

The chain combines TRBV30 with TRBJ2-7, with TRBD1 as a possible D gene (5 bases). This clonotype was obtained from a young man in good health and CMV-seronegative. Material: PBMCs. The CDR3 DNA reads TGTGCCTGGAGTATCTACTCGCCAGGGCCACCCTACGAGCAGTACTTC. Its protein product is CAWSIYSPGPPYEQYF.